This T cell receptor beta chain is drawn from a study of beta chain features in type 1 diabetes. Since all of the isolated RNA was reverse transcribed, expressed TCRB transcripts were what got sequenced. Only in-frame clones appear in the TCRdb table, and some are missing; sequencing was by immunoSEQ multiplex PCR. The sample includes over 500,000 clones, about a sixth of them seen just once. About this clone itself: Other DNA sequences of this sample code for an identical CDR3.

The CDR3 is made up of 14 amino acids. Germline V lookup: CDR1 SGHRS, CDR2 YFSETQ. V was trimmed by 7 bases and J by 4 bases, leaving 12 bases between them. The receptor's source is a man aged 18 to 29 in good health. V is TRBV5-1 and J is TRBJ2-6; the D gene is possibly TRBD2 (6 bases). Material for sequencing was naive CD4+ T cells from blood. For the CDR3, the DNA is TGCGCCAGCTCCGGAGGGGCCGGGGCCAACGTCCTGACTTTC. This translates into CASSGGAGANVLTF.